Each of the 26 T cell receptor beta chains below was sequenced from the same sample in a study of blood T cell repertoires in COVID-19. Sequencing used immunoSEQ multiplex PCR; TCRdb keeps in-frame clones, though not all of them. The repertoire holds approximately 220,000 clones, around 84% seen once, with 7.4% in the top ten. Sequencing was done on a sample of PBMCs or T cells enriched from blood (not recorded which). These receptors originate from a woman between 35 and 50 years old with acute COVID-19.

The chain couples TRBV13 to TRBJ2-2; TRBD2 matches at 10 bases. V trimming: 0 bases; J trimming: 4 bases; junction bases outside the gene matches: 2. Germline V lookup: CDR1 PRHDT, CDR2 FYEKMQ (reference sequence). The CDR3 extends over 16 amino acids. The DNA for the CDR3 is TGTGCCAGCAGCTTAGGTCTAGCGGGAGCCACCGGGGAGCTGTTTTTT. The encoded protein is CASSLGLAGATGELFF.

This rearrangement joins TRBV30 to TRBJ2-5; TRBD2 agrees at 11 bases. J gave up 4 bases and V 0 bases, and 7 bases lay outside the gene matches. Germline CDR1 is GTSNPN and CDR2 is SVGIG (reference sequence). This CDR3 spans 16 amino acids. This CDR3 is CAWSVNSGRVSETQYF. In DNA form, the CDR3 reads TGTGCCTGGAGTGTTAATAGCGGGAGGGTTTCAGAGACCCAGTACTTC.

This clone was observed a few times. The chain carries TRBV3-1 (or the pseudogene TRBV3-2) and TRBJ1-5; D is unresolved. Trimming pared 2 bases from V and 0 bases from J, leaving 17 bases between. In germline, CDR1 is LGHDT, CDR2 YNNKEL (reference sequence). CDR3 length: 18 residues. This CDR3 reads CASSQRIVDTYSNQPQHF. CDR3 nucleotides: TGTGCCAGCAGCCAAAGGATTGTCGACACGTATAGCAATCAGCCCCAGCATTTT.

The rearrangement joins TRBV6-1 to TRBJ2-7; 12 bases map to TRBD1. Losses at the gene ends were 4 bases for V and 4 bases for J; bases not matched to a gene: 17. Germline V gives CDR1 MNHNS, CDR2 SASEGT. The CDR3 consists of 19 residues. This CDR3 reads CASSGYRDRGRESGYEQYF. CDR3 coding DNA: TGTGCCAGCAGTGGGTACCGGGACAGGGGGCGTGAGTCCGGATACGAGCAGTACTTC.

The CDR3 loop is CASSQGRDRGYHEQYF. CDR3 DNA sequence: TGCGCCAGCAGCCAAGGGCGAGACAGGGGGTATCACGAGCAGTACTTC. V is TRBV4-1 and J is TRBJ2-7; 9 bases map to TRBD1. V dropped 1 base and J dropped 5; count of bases not matched to a gene: 9. This CDR3 comprises 16 residues. Looked up from germline, CDR1 is MGHRA and CDR2 is YSYEKL.

The chain combines TRBV7-8 with TRBJ2-1; 8 nucleotides align to TRBD2. The CDR3 extends over 17 amino acids. Germline lookup yields CDR1 SGHVS and CDR2 FQNEAQ. V lost 8 bases and J lost 4; bases outside the gene matches: 16. The CDR3 DNA reads TGTGCCAGCCTACCCGGGAGGGATCAATACACTTACAATGAGCAGTTCTTC. It translates to CASLPGRDQYTYNEQFF.

The J gene is TRBJ2-7, the V gene TRBV5-1; TRBD2 matches at 7 bases. V lost 3 bases to trimming and J lost 2 bases; unmatched junction nucleotides: 8. The CDR3 runs 15 residues. Germline V CDR1 and CDR2: SGHRS, YFSETQ. The CDR3, as DNA: TGCGCCAGCAGCTCCGATACCGGGACTACCTACGAGCAGTACTTC. It translates to CASSSDTGTTYEQYF.

The gene calls are TRBV4-1 and TRBJ2-3; D might be TRBD2 (7 bases). Germline V gives CDR1 MGHRA, CDR2 YSYEKL. Trimming left V 0 bases short and J 7 bases short, with 20 bases between. This CDR3 region has 17 residues. In DNA form, the CDR3 reads TGCGCCAGCAGCCAAGATGGTCCCGGGGGGCTGTTAAATACGCAGTATTTT. This sequence encodes CASSQDGPGGLLNTQYF.

This sequence joins TRBV4-3 and TRBJ1-3; 9 nucleotides align to TRBD1. The CDR3 spans 17 residues. The V gene end was trimmed by 0 bases and the J gene end by 4 bases; junction bases not matched to a gene: 7. Germline loops: CDR1 LGHNA, CDR2 YSLEER. The CDR3 loop reads CASSQDLGQGSGNTIYF. The CDR3 DNA reads as TGCGCCAGCAGCCAAGATCTGGGACAGGGTTCGGGAAACACCATATATTTT.

The chain joins TRBV19 to TRBJ1-3; 10 bases are shared with TRBD1. CDR1 is LNHDA and CDR2 is SQIVND in the germline V gene (reference sequence). The CDR3 spans 15 residues. The trim removed 8 bases at V and 5 bases at J, leaving 9 bases unmatched. The CDR3 is CASANKGQGRNTIYF. The DNA of the CDR3 is TGTGCCAGTGCGAACAAGGGACAGGGGAGAAACACCATATATTTT.

The rearrangement joins TRBV3-1 (or the pseudogene TRBV3-2) to TRBJ1-3, with D tentatively TRBD1 (5 bases). The germline V gene has CDR1 LGHDT and CDR2 YNNKEL (reference sequence). This CDR3 has 14 residues. V lost 4 bases to trimming and J lost 1 base, with 8 bases between them. The CDR3 spells CASSRDSSGNTIYF. CDR3 DNA: TGTGCCAGCAGCCGGGACTCTTCTGGAAACACCATATATTTT.

The chain carries TRBV5-1 and TRBJ2-5, with 14 bases that match TRBD2. Germline V CDR1 and CDR2: SGHRS, YFSETQ. The CDR3 loop spans 17 amino acids. V lost 4 bases, J lost 4 bases, and 9 bases stayed unmatched. The CDR3 DNA is TGCGCCAGCAGCCGTCGGACTAGCGGGGGGTTCTTAGAGACCCAGTACTTC. Its translation: CASSRRTSGGFLETQYF.

The chain has TRBV19 and TRBJ1-2; no clear D. The CDR3 has 14 amino acids. Germline lookup yields CDR1 LNHDA and CDR2 SQIVND (reference sequence). Trimming took 7 bases from V and 2 from J, leaving 14 bases between them. Written as DNA, the CDR3 is TGTGCCAGTAAATGGGCAGTTGGCAACTATGGCTACACCTTC. It translates to CASKWAVGNYGYTF. Combining the CDR3 with reference TRBV19 and TRBJ1-2 gives the whole variable domain DGGITQSPKYLFRKEGQNVTLSCEQNLNHDAMYWYRQDPGQGLRLIYYSQIVNDFQKGDIAEGYSVSREKKESFPLTVTSAQKNPTAFYLCASKWAVGNYGYTFGSGTRLTVV.

The J gene is TRBJ2-2, the V gene TRBV4-3; TRBD1 aligns across 8 bases. Germline loops: CDR1 LGHNA, CDR2 YSLEER. The junction had 5 bases not matched to a gene; V was cut back by 6 bases and J by 5 bases. This CDR3 contains 14 residues. CDR3 bases: TGCGCCAGCAGGACGACAGGGGTAACCGGGGAGCTGTTTTTT. Translation gives CASRTTGVTGELFF.

The rearrangement links TRBV2 to TRBJ1-1; maybe TRBD1 (6 bases). This CDR3 comprises 15 residues. V was pared by 0 bases and J by 2 bases, with 10 bases between. CDR1 SNHLY and CDR2 FYNNEI come from the germline V gene. DNA for the CDR3: TGTGCCAGCAGTGAAGCAGGCAGGGGAAACACTGAAGCTTTCTTT. Translated, it gives CASSEAGRGNTEAFF. Full variable domain (missing parts from reference TRBV2 and TRBJ1-1): EPEVTQTPSHQVTQMGQEVILRCVPISNHLYFYWYRQILGQKVEFLVSFYNNEISEKSEIFDDQFSVERPDGSNFTLKIRSTKLEDSAMYFCASSEAGRGNTEAFFGQGTRLTVV.

The V and J genes are TRBV19 and TRBJ2-5; no reliable D call. This CDR3 comprises 14 residues. V was pared by 4 bases and J by 0 bases, with 9 bases between. Per germline, CDR1 LNHDA and CDR2 SQIVND (reference sequence). CDR3 nucleotide sequence: TGTGCCAGTAGTACGGCAGGATACCAAGAGACCCAGTACTTC. Its translation: CASSTAGYQETQYF.

The genes are TRBV2 and TRBJ2-1, with a tentative D call TRBD2 (5 bases). This CDR3 has 15 residues. Germline-derived CDR1 and CDR2 are SNHLY and FYNNEI. Deletions cut 6 bases from V and 0 bases from J, with 12 bases between. In nucleotides, the CDR3 is TGTGCCAGCAGAGAAACTAGAGACTCCTACAATGAGCAGTTCTTC. This sequence encodes CASRETRDSYNEQFF.

This clone was seen only once. The chain has TRBV6-5 and TRBJ1-3; no reliable D call. Germline assignment: CDR1 MNHEY and CDR2 SVGAGI. The V and J ends lost 10 bases and 1 base respectively, with 8 bases between them. The CDR3 runs 12 residues. CDR3 coding DNA: TGTGCCACACGGGGTTCTGGAAACACCATATATTTT. Translation gives CATRGSGNTIYF.

V is TRBV30 and J is TRBJ1-1; D is unclear. Trimming pared 5 bases from V and 5 bases from J, leaving 18 bases between. From germline, CDR1 is GTSNPN and CDR2 SVGIG (reference sequence). The CDR3 has 14 residues. The DNA for the CDR3 is TGTGCCTGGGCTCGAGGGAGTCGGGAAACTGAAGCTTTCTTT. Protein: CAWARGSRETEAFF.

The rearrangement joins TRBV5-1 to TRBJ2-2, with D uncertain. The CDR3 extends over 15 amino acids. Looked up from germline, CDR1 is SGHRS and CDR2 is YFSETQ. Trimming took off 0 bases at V and 1 base at J, with 7 bases between the two ends. For the CDR3, the DNA is TGCGCCAGCAGCTTGGAACTACTGAACACCGGGGAGCTGTTTTTT. Translated, it gives CASSLELLNTGELFF.

This chain joins TRBV11-2 and TRBJ2-5; 10 positions match TRBD2. The CDR3 extends over 18 amino acids. V shed 6 bases and J 3 bases; nucleotides not matched to a gene: 16. Germline V gene sequence: CDR1 SGHAT, CDR2 FQNNGV. This CDR3 reads CASRRTSGTWRGKETQYF. The CDR3 DNA reads TGTGCCAGCAGGCGAACTAGCGGGACGTGGCGAGGGAAAGAGACCCAGTACTTC.

This chain connects TRBV6-5 to TRBJ2-1; the match to TRBD2 covers 13 bases. This CDR3 is 16 amino acids long. V gave up 2 bases and J gave up 5 bases; unmatched junction bases: 3. Germline CDR1 is MNHEY and CDR2 is SVGAGI. Here the CDR3 DNA reads TGTGCCAGCAGTTACCAGACTAGCGGGAGGAACAATGAGCAGTTCTTC. This gives the protein CASSYQTSGRNNEQFF.

The chain couples TRBV29-1 to TRBJ2-7, with TRBD2 matching over 16 bases. CDR1 and CDR2 from the germline V gene are SQVTM and ANQGSEA. After removal of 1 base from V and 3 bases from J, the junction contained 9 bases not matched to a gene. The CDR3 runs 18 residues. The chain's CDR3 is CSVEGSMGLAGGSYEQYF. CDR3 bases: TGCAGCGTTGAAGGCTCCATGGGACTAGCGGGGGGGAGCTACGAGCAGTACTTC.

The chain combines TRBV6-4 with TRBJ2-1; D remains unclear. Per germline, CDR1 MRHNA and CDR2 SNTAGT. This CDR3 is built from 14 residues. V dropped 5 bases and J dropped 0 bases, with 8 bases sitting between them. The CDR3 sequence is CASSKSGSYNEQFF. Here the CDR3 DNA reads TGTGCCAGCAGTAAGTCGGGCTCCTACAATGAGCAGTTCTTC.

This clone was observed a single time. The genes are TRBV28 and TRBJ2-3; no firm D call. This CDR3 is 13 amino acids long. Per germline, CDR1 MDHEN and CDR2 SYDVKM. V lost 6 bases and J 0 bases, leaving 7 bases between the germline ends. This CDR3 reads CASRDTSTDTQYF. The CDR3 DNA follows: TGTGCCAGCAGAGATACAAGCACAGATACGCAGTATTTT.

The CDR3 protein is CASSPRQASTQETQYF. CDR3 bases: TGCGCCAGCAGCCCCCGACAGGCGTCAACACAAGAGACCCAGTACTTC. J is TRBJ2-5 and V is TRBV5-1; D perhaps matches TRBD1 (6 bases). Trimming removed 4 bases at V and 2 bases at J, with 18 bases between. CDR3 length equals 16 residues. Germline V gene lookup returns CDR1 SGHRS and CDR2 YFSETQ.